This is a list of T cell receptor beta chains from one sample in a study of cytomegalovirus exposure and HLA in healthy donors. TCRdb keeps only in-frame clones here, not all; method: immunoSEQ multiplex PCR. The table shows 140,000 or so clones, with roughly 90% occurring only once. Sample: PBMCs. The receptors originated from a man aged 18-30 years in good health and CMV-seropositive. Both conserved end residues are part of each CDR3. D genes are given only for firm matches. A clone size is listed for some rows: how often the clone was seen (once, few, many), or a class if it is expanded.

-,TRBV18,-,TRBJ2-7,CASSPFKISSYEQYF,TGTGCCAGCTCACCCTTTAAAATTAGCTCCTACGAGCAGTACTTC
-,TRBV28,-,TRBJ1-2,CAIHRANYGYTF,TGTGCCATTCACAGGGCTAACTATGGCTACACCTTC
TRBD1,TRBV7-8,-,TRBJ1-2,CASSLTTGGYTF,TGTGCCAGCAGCTTAACGACAGGGGGCTACACCTTC
TRBD1,TRBV7-9,-,TRBJ1-4,CASSLTGSSEKLFF,TGTGCCAGCAGCCTGACAGGGTCCAGTGAAAAACTGTTTTTT
-,TRBV2,few,TRBJ2-7,CASSLTGYEQYF,TGTGCCAGCAGCCTGACGGGCTACGAGCAGTACTTC
-,TRBV14,-,TRBJ2-1,CASSSFNEQFF,TGTGCCAGCAGCTCATTCAATGAGCAGTTCTTC
TRBD1,TRBV5-6,few,TRBJ1-4,CASSRETGGLDSGKLFF,TGTGCCAGCAGCCGGGAGACAGGGGGATTGGATTCGGGAAAACTGTTTTTT
TRBD1,TRBV25-1,once,TRBJ2-3,CASSDLTGVGTDTQYF,TGTGCCAGCAGTGATCTGACAGGGGTGGGCACAGATACGCAGTATTTT
-,TRBV30,-,TRBJ2-5,CAWSVQVVETQYF,TGTGCCTGGAGTGTACAGGTAGTTGAGACCCAGTACTTC
-,TRBV25-1,once,TRBJ2-7,CASSEPLGPNAYEQYF,TGTGCCAGCAGTGAGCCCCTGGGGCCCAATGCCTACGAGCAGTACTTC
-,TRBV27,-,TRBJ2-2,CASSGQRSTIGELFF,TGTGCCAGCAGCGGACAGAGGTCAACTATCGGGGAGCTGTTTTTT
TRBD1,TRBV19,-,TRBJ1-4,CAKTPGTGGEKLFF,TGTGCCAAGACGCCCGGGACAGGGGGCGAAAAACTGTTTTTT
-,TRBV4-1,-,TRBJ1-2,CASRQSSNYGYTF,TGCGCCAGCAGGCAGTCCTCTAACTATGGCTACACCTTC
-,TRBV7-9,-,TRBJ1-1,CASSLGEGASRAFF,TGTGCCAGCAGCTTAGGGGAGGGAGCCTCGAGAGCTTTCTTT
TRBD2,TRBV25-1,-,TRBJ2-7,CASRTKAGGPYEQYF,TGTGCCAGCAGAACTAAGGCGGGAGGGCCCTACGAGCAGTACTTC
TRBD1,TRBV5-1,-,TRBJ1-3,CASSRRDRGGTIYF,TGCGCCAGCAGCAGGAGGGACAGGGGAGGCACCATATATTTT
-,TRBV18,-,TRBJ2-5,CASSPNREETQYF,TGTGCCAGCTCACCAAACAGGGAAGAGACCCAGTACTTC
TRBD2,TRBV19,-,TRBJ2-7,CASSVRTSGRYEQYF,TGTGCCAGTAGTGTCCGGACTAGCGGACGGTACGAGCAGTACTTC
-,TRBV5-1,-,TRBJ2-7,CASRRRETYEQYF,TGCGCCAGCAGAAGGAGGGAGACCTACGAGCAGTACTTC
TRBD1,TRBV28,-,TRBJ1-2,CASSLPSGTEGYTF,TGTGCCAGCAGTTTACCGTCCGGGACAGAAGGCTACACCTTC
TRBD1,TRBV5-1,-,TRBJ1-2,CASSLTSRGTRGYTF,TGCGCCAGCAGCTTGACCTCCAGGGGGACGAGGGGCTACACCTTC
TRBD2,TRBV11-2,-,TRBJ2-7,CASSFYSGGEYEQYF,TGTGCCAGCAGCTTCTATAGCGGGGGGGAATACGAGCAGTACTTC
TRBD2,TRBV2,-,TRBJ2-7,CASGITRTSGNEQYF,TGTGCCAGCGGAATTACCAGGACTAGCGGAAACGAGCAGTACTTC
TRBD2,TRBV6-5,-,TRBJ2-7,CASSGASGGAGEQYF,TGTGCCAGCTCAGGGGCTAGCGGGGGGGCTGGAGAGCAGTACTTC
TRBD1,TRBV19,-,TRBJ1-5,CASTPFRGDNQPQHF,TGTGCCAGTACCCCCTTCAGGGGGGATAATCAGCCCCAGCATTTT
-,TRBV29-1,-,TRBJ2-3,CSGQLGQRPDTQYF,TGCAGCGGACAACTGGGACAAAGGCCGGATACGCAGTATTTT
-,TRBV6-1,-,TRBJ2-5,CASTQTGYQETQYF,TGTGCCAGCACTCAGACAGGCTACCAAGAGACCCAGTACTTC
-,TRBV28,-,TRBJ2-7,CASSLATVHYEQYF,TGTGCCAGCAGTTTAGCGACAGTTCACTACGAGCAGTACTTC
-,TRBV6-1,-,TRBJ1-5,CASSEGGGNQPQHF,TGTGCCAGCAGTGAAGGGGGAGGCAATCAGCCCCAGCATTTT
-,TRBV7-2,few,TRBJ2-7,CASSLVLDYEQYF,TGTGCCAGCAGCTTAGTACTAGACTACGAGCAGTACTTC
-,TRBV19,-,TRBJ2-7,CASSIAVSSYEQYF,TGTGCCAGTAGTATTGCCGTGAGCTCCTACGAGCAGTACTTC
-,TRBV30,-,TRBJ2-7,CAWSPGTFYEQYF,TGTGCCTGGAGCCCAGGGACTTTCTACGAGCAGTACTTC
TRBD1,TRBV7-9,-,TRBJ2-5,CASSFAQGVVLETQYF,TGTGCCAGCAGCTTTGCTCAGGGGGTAGTTTTAGAGACCCAGTACTTC
TRBD2,TRBV5-4,-,TRBJ2-1,CASSLLAGGDNEQFF,TGTGCCAGCAGCCTACTAGCGGGGGGCGACAATGAGCAGTTCTTC
-,TRBV2,-,TRBJ1-1,CASSRQNTEAFF,TGTGCCAGCAGTCGACAGAACACTGAAGCTTTCTTT
-,TRBV30,once,TRBJ1-4,CAWTQSGTTNEKLFF,TGTGCCTGGACCCAATCGGGGACAACTAATGAAAAACTGTTTTTT
TRBD1,TRBV7-6,-,TRBJ1-1,CASSLQRQGNYGVAFF,TGTGCCAGCAGCTTACAGAGACAGGGGAATTATGGCGTAGCTTTCTTT
TRBD2,TRBV19,-,TRBJ2-5,CASTQRGQETQYF,TGTGCCAGTACCCAGCGGGGCCAAGAGACCCAGTACTTC
-,TRBV19,-,TRBJ1-5,CASSTVRGGNQPQHF,TGTGCCAGTAGTACGGTACGGGGAGGCAATCAGCCCCAGCATTTT
-,TRBV5-1,-,TRBJ2-3,CASSLADSGDTQYF,TGCGCCAGCAGCTTGGCCGACAGTGGCGATACGCAGTATTTT
TRBD1,TRBV19,-,TRBJ2-1,CASSGQNRDRGFDEQFF,TGTGCCAGTAGTGGCCAAAACCGGGACAGGGGTTTCGATGAGCAGTTCTTC
-,TRBV30,once,TRBJ2-7,CAWSAGLLRDRSSYEQYF,TGTGCCTGGAGTGCTGGGTTGCTGAGAGACAGGAGCTCCTACGAGCAGTACTTC
-,TRBV11-2,-,TRBJ1-3,CASSSNKGNTIYF,TGTGCCAGCAGCTCTAATAAAGGAAACACCATATATTTT
TRBD1,TRBV27,-,TRBJ2-1,CASSLAGTVYNEQFF,TGTGCCAGCAGTTTAGCCGGGACAGTATACAATGAGCAGTTCTTC
TRBD1,TRBV27,-,TRBJ2-7,CASRPTGGLGEQYF,TGTGCCAGCAGGCCAACAGGGGGCTTAGGGGAGCAGTACTTC
TRBD2,TRBV6-1,-,TRBJ2-7,CASRSPGGPKSEQYF,TGTGCCAGCAGATCGCCGGGAGGGCCTAAATCCGAGCAGTACTTC
TRBD2,TRBV28,-,TRBJ2-3,CASGTSGYTDTQYF,TGTGCCAGCGGGACTAGCGGATACACAGATACGCAGTATTTT
TRBD2,TRBV7-9,-,TRBJ2-7,CASSSPGLDYEQYF,TGTGCCAGCAGTTCCCCGGGACTAGATTACGAGCAGTACTTC
TRBD2,TRBV10-2,-,TRBJ2-7,CASQTGSGGASGYEQYF,TGCGCCAGCCAGACGGGCAGCGGGGGGGCCAGTGGATACGAGCAGTACTTC
-,TRBV15,-,TRBJ2-1,CATSTGRVGNEQFF,TGTGCCACCAGCACGGGCAGGGTAGGCAATGAGCAGTTCTTC
TRBD1,TRBV19,-,TRBJ2-2,CASRDRGLYTGELFF,TGTGCCAGCAGGGACAGGGGGCTATACACCGGGGAGCTGTTTTTT
-,TRBV7-9,-,TRBJ1-1,CASSPRGGENTEAFF,TGTGCCAGCAGCCCCCGAGGGGGTGAGAACACTGAAGCTTTCTTT
-,TRBV5-6,once,TRBJ1-4,CASSSPTGLEKLFF,TGTGCCAGCAGCTCCCCCACGGGACTAGAAAAACTGTTTTTT
-,TRBV5-4,-,TRBJ1-2,CASSLRGGRVYGYTF,TGTGCCAGCAGCCTGAGGGGGGGCCGAGTCTATGGCTACACCTTC
-,TRBV13,-,TRBJ2-7,CASSSGRGLSEQYF,TGTGCCAGCAGTTCAGGAAGGGGGTTAAGCGAGCAGTACTTC